This entry features one TCR beta chain sequence. This record comes from a study of T-cell reconstitution after alpha-beta-depleted transplantation in children. The V segment lost 4 bases and the J segment 1 base; nucleotides outside the gene matches: 18. The CDR3 covers 20 residues. Germline lookup yields CDR1 MNHNS and CDR2 SASEGT. The TCRbeta library incorporated unique molecular identifiers. TCRdb reprocessed the PCR reads via MiXCR and lists one record per CDR3 protein. The repertoire holds a few hundred thousand distinct CDR3 sequences, with about 14% as singletons. The receptor was derived from a human donor who donated a stem cell graft to a child with Fanconi anemia. Sequences were derived from PBMCs, sampled from the stem cell graft. The chain combines TRBV6-1 with TRBJ2-3; 9 bases fit TRBD2. The CDR3 loop reads CASSVGPASGDASGTDTQYF. In DNA, the CDR3 is TGTGCCAGCAGTGTCGGCCCGGCTAGCGGGGACGCGAGCGGCACAGATACGCAGTATTTT.